This T cell receptor (beta chain) was captured by sequencing in a study of read filtering for tumor transcriptome and immune sequencing. Study context: R-ISS stage counts were 8 for I, about 15 for II, about seven for III. TCR-mapped reads were about 4.05 to 10.27 million with IR-seq versus roughly 80 to 1,300 with RNA-seq.

Per the germline V gene, CDR1 is SGHRS and CDR2 is YFSETQ. The CDR3 loop spans 14 amino acids. Deletions cut 2 bases from V and 7 bases from J, with 13 bases between. Study outcomes and limitations: IR-seq captured clonotypes deeper and more reliably than RNA-seq.

Molecular barcoded adaptors covering alpha/delta and beta/gamma chains were used on 400 to 450 ng RNA. TCRdb reprocessed the reads with MiXCR, giving one entry per CDR3 protein. The sample contains tens of thousands of distinct CDR3 sequences, 20% to 25% of which appear only once. At the time of active disease, bone marrow was collected from every patient. As regards this clonotype: What it binds is not known.

The clonotype was recovered from a donor at least 40 years old with multiple myeloma. The chain recombines TRBV5-1 with TRBJ2-1; D tentatively reads TRBD1 or TRBD2 (5 bases each). What was sequenced was a population of CD138-negative cells sorted from bone marrow. In DNA form, the CDR3 reads TGCGCCAGCAGCTTCGGGACCCAAGGTAATGAGCAGTTCTTC. It is translated as CASSFGTQGNEQFF. Full variable domain (remainder filled in from reference TRBV5-1 and TRBJ2-1): KAGVTQTPRYLIKTRGQQVTLSCSPISGHRSVSWYQQTPGQGLQFLFEYFSETQRNKGNFPGRFSGRQFSNSRSEMNVSTLELGDSALYLCASSFGTQGNEQFFGPGTRLTVL.